Reported below is one TCR beta chain. This clone is a singleton in its sample. Its binding antigen is unknown. Base qualities are not at hand, and no much larger clone is one base apart. This sample was taken from a study of control samples from healthy donors and cancer patients (TCRdb year 2020). The germline ends are 13 bases apart after V is trimmed by 4 bases and J by 6 bases. The CDR3 has 14 amino acids, counting the end cysteine and phenylalanine. The CDR3 DNA has 42 bases and is translated from base 1. CDR1 SNHLY and CDR2 FYNNEI are derived from the germline V gene. Library method: the immunoSEQ multiplex PCR assay. TCRdb took over this immuneACCESS table, retaining in-frame rearrangements with V and J assigned. Such tables are incomplete; in checked studies, under half of the missing clones stem from an unresolved V gene, and the remainder is unexplained. The sample yields over 100,000 clones; 90% were counted once. Together, the top ten hold about 4.7% of the sample.

This clonotype originated in a human donor in good health. The donor label of this sample is uncertain. Recombination connected TRBV2 to TRBJ1-5; the D gene is possibly TRBD1, with 5 bases matching. Sequencing was performed on blood. In nucleotides, the sequence is TGTGCCAGCAGTGTTTCCAGGGCGAGTCAGCCCCAGCATTTT. Translated, this is CASSVSRASQPQHF.